The entry that follows covers one T cell receptor beta chain sequence. This record belongs to a study of blood T cell repertoires in COVID-19. Background on the study: COVID-19 samples collected from the United States, Italy and Spain covered acute and convalescent phases. T cells, B-cell-depleted T cells, or PBMCs supplied cDNA or gDNA.

Original methodology: Amplification with reference gene primers provided the estimates of nucleated cell counts. Here immunoSEQ multiplex PCR was the method, and the copy in TCRdb shows in-frame clones only, minus some. That table is the source of V, J and clone size, and D and trimming were worked out from the DNA. The sample has about 180,000 clones; under 85% are singletons. Germline-derived CDR1 and CDR2 are KGHSH and LQKENI. Deletions cut 6 bases from V and 2 bases from J, with 13 bases between. The CDR3 totals 15 residues. This TCR came from an elderly woman with acute or convalescent COVID-19. The chain joins TRBV18 to TRBJ2-2, with a weak D call TRBD2 (6 bases). Sequenced material: peripheral blood. The CDR3 is CASSWGEPNTGELFF. The CDR3 DNA follows: TGTGCCAGCTCCTGGGGGGAGCCCAACACCGGGGAGCTGTTTTTT.